The 19 T cell receptor beta chains below were found in one sample sequenced in a study of cytomegalovirus exposure and HLA in healthy donors. The PCR made use of 60 Vbeta and 13 Jbeta primers. Produced via immunoSEQ multiplex PCR; TCRdb's table is partial and in-frame only. The table shows 100,000 to 150,000 clones, with roughly 85% occurring only once. Sequencing was carried out using PBMCs. These receptor sequences come from a man aged 35 to 55 in good health and CMV-seronegative.

The rearrangement links TRBV2 to TRBJ2-1; the match to TRBD2 covers 9 bases. J was trimmed by 6 bases and V by 8 bases; bases with no gene match: 11. The CDR3 is 15 residues long. CDR1 and CDR2 (germline): SNHLY, FYNNEI. Here the CDR3 DNA reads TGTGCCAGCGGAGGGGAGATAGCGGGAGCCAATGAGCAGTTCTTC. This translates into CASGGEIAGANEQFF.

The chain carries TRBV4-1 and TRBJ2-3; 8 bases are a match to TRBD1. Trimming took 0 bases from V and 1 from J; bases not matched to a gene: 9. This CDR3 contains 18 residues. Germline CDR1 is MGHRA and CDR2 is YSYEKL. The CDR3 region is CASSQDRAGGLGTDTQYF. The CDR3 DNA follows: TGCGCCAGCAGCCAAGATAGGGCAGGGGGCCTAGGCACAGATACGCAGTATTTT.

This clone was detected once. The rearrangement links TRBV5-1 to TRBJ2-1, with a weak D call TRBD2 (6 bases). The CDR3 totals 15 residues. Trimming took off 2 bases at V and 0 bases at J, with 9 bases between the two ends. Germline values: CDR1 SGHRS, CDR2 YFSETQ. The CDR3 nucleotides read TGCGCCAGCAGCTTCCGGGGGTTCTCCTACAATGAGCAGTTCTTC. It translates to CASSFRGFSYNEQFF.

The V gene is TRBV5-1, the J gene TRBJ2-2; a possible D gene is TRBD1 (5 bases). The germline V and J ends were trimmed by 4 bases and 2 bases, with 9 bases remaining between them. Germline CDR1 reads SGHRS; CDR2 reads YFSETQ. This CDR3 contains 14 residues. CDR3 sequence (DNA): TGCGCCAGCAGCGAGGACACCAACACCGGGGAGCTGTTTTTT. Amino acid sequence: CASSEDTNTGELFF.

Points on this clone: An end of the junction does not agree with germline; a read error may underlie this. V gene TRBV7-2 combines with J gene TRBJ1-1; TRBD1 aligns across 7 bases. Germline-derived CDR1 and CDR2 are SGHTA and FQGNSA. The CDR3 sequence is 11 residues long. CDR3 in amino acids: CASRDLTGSVF. In DNA, the CDR3 is TGTGCCAGCAGAGATTTGACAGGGTCGGTCTTT.

As concerns this clone: This CDR3 is also generated by other DNA sequences in the sample. The chain carries TRBV28 and TRBJ1-6; the D is unclear. This CDR3 is 15 amino acids long. V was clipped by 6 bases and J by 2 bases, with 11 bases between them. CDR1 is MDHEN and CDR2 is SYDVKM in the germline V gene. The CDR3 loop reads CASRPTGTYNSPLHF. The CDR3 region has the DNA TGTGCCAGCAGGCCCACCGGTACCTATAATTCACCCCTCCACTTT. Using reference TRBV28 and TRBJ1-6 for the parts outside the CDR3, the full variable domain is DVKVTQSSRYLVKRTGEKVFLECVQDMDHENMFWYRQDPGLGLRLIYFSYDVKMKEKGDIPEGYSVSREKKERFSLILESASTNQTSMYLCASRPTGTYNSPLHFGNGTRLTVT.

CDR3: CASSRPAGVYEQYF. The CDR3, as DNA: TGTGCCAGCAGCCGACCAGCGGGAGTGTACGAGCAGTACTTC. V is TRBV5-6 and J is TRBJ2-7; 8 nucleotides line up with TRBD2. Germline assignment: CDR1 SGHDT and CDR2 YYEEEE. This CDR3 has 14 amino acids. V lost 4 bases to trimming and J lost 4 bases; unmatched junction nucleotides: 7.

This clone showed up just once. This chain connects TRBV6-6 to TRBJ2-7; no firm D call. Trimming left V 2 bases short and J 5 bases short, with 19 bases between. CDR1 is MNHNY, CDR2 SVGAGI, per germline (reference sequence). This CDR3 is built from 16 residues. The CDR3 coding sequence is TGTGCCAGCAGTTACCCTCCCGACACGCTTTGGGACGAGCAGTACTTC. It specifies CASSYPPDTLWDEQYF.

The chain recombines TRBV30 with TRBJ2-5; no definite D call. The J call may be in error: the DNA end matches TRBJ2-7 better. Germline assignment: CDR1 GTSNPN and CDR2 SVGIG (reference sequence). This CDR3 comprises 13 residues. CDR3 sequence (DNA): TGTGCCTGGAGTGTATTAAGGAACTACGAGCAGTACTTC. Amino acids: CAWSVLRNYEQYF.

The chain joins TRBV18 to TRBJ1-1, with D possibly TRBD1 on 6 matching bases. The CDR3 runs 13 residues. V lost 3 bases to trimming and J lost 3 bases, with 8 bases between them. Per the germline V gene, CDR1 is KGHSH and CDR2 is LQKENI. In DNA form, the CDR3 reads TGTGCCAGCTCACCCGACAGGTACACTGAAGCTTTCTTT. Amino acids: CASSPDRYTEAFF.

CDR3 DNA sequence: TGCGCCAGCAGCTTGGAAAGCGGGGGGGGCGACACCGGGGAGCTGTTTTTT. It translates to CASSLESGGGDTGELFF. The chain couples TRBV5-1 to TRBJ2-2; 10 bases are shared with TRBD2. CDR1 SGHRS and CDR2 YFSETQ come from the germline V gene. This CDR3 region has 17 residues. The ends lost 0 bases at V and 3 bases at J; junction bases unmatched: 5.

The gene calls are TRBV4-1 and TRBJ2-1; 7 positions agree with TRBD2. V lost 4 bases, J lost 7 bases, and 13 bases stayed unmatched. This CDR3 is 16 amino acids long. Germline loops: CDR1 MGHRA, CDR2 YSYEKL. The CDR3 region is CASSRAPGLRENEQFF. The CDR3 DNA reads as TGCGCCAGCAGCCGCGCCCCGGGACTACGGGAGAATGAGCAGTTCTTC.

The gene calls are TRBV11-2 and TRBJ2-1; 7 bases are shared with TRBD2. The length of the CDR3 is 14 residues. The junction had 9 bases not matched to a gene; V was cut back by 5 bases and J by 8 bases. CDR1 and CDR2 from the germline V gene are SGHAT and FQNNGV. The CDR3 region is CASSRGETWHEQFF. The CDR3 bases are TGTGCCAGCAGCCGGGGGGAAACATGGCATGAGCAGTTCTTC. Looking up the rest from reference TRBV11-2 and TRBJ2-1 gives the full variable domain: EAGVAQSPRYKIIEKRQSVAFWCNPISGHATLYWYQQILGQGPKLLIQFQNNGVVDDSQLPKDRFSAERLKGVDSTLKIQPAKLEDSAVYLCASSRGETWHEQFFGPGTRLTVL.

The V call is TRBV7-3, the J call TRBJ2-1, with D tentatively TRBD2 (6 bases). This CDR3 has 15 residues. Per germline, CDR1 SGHTA and CDR2 FQGTGA. V gave up 10 bases and J gave up 7 bases, with 23 bases separating them. The CDR3 is CAKDPWGRPGNEQFF. The CDR3, as DNA: TGTGCCAAAGACCCCTGGGGGAGGCCTGGTAATGAGCAGTTCTTC.

V usage is TRBV10-1 and J usage is TRBJ1-1; D unclear. Trimming took 4 bases from V and 5 from J, leaving 8 bases between them. The CDR3 is 12 amino acids. The germline V gene encodes CDR1 WNHNN and CDR2 SYGVQD (reference sequence). CDR3 DNA sequence: TGCGCCAGCAGTGGGAGGGAAACTGAAGCTTTCTTT. Translation: CASSGRETEAFF.

The chain has TRBV18 and TRBJ1-2; D is undetermined. Germline V gene lookup returns CDR1 KGHSH and CDR2 LQKENI. The CDR3 runs 12 residues. V lost 5 bases to trimming and J lost 5 bases, with 9 bases between them. CDR3 in DNA: TGTGCCAGCTCATTAGACTCTTATGGCTACACCTTC. Translated, it gives CASSLDSYGYTF.

The chain joins TRBV11-2 to TRBJ1-2; 11 bases are a match to TRBD1. Trimming took 3 bases from V and 4 from J; bases not matched to a gene: 4. CDR3 length equals 15 residues. Germline CDR1 reads SGHAT; CDR2 reads FQNNGV. The CDR3 is CASSLGQGVGYGYTF. The CDR3 region has the DNA TGTGCCAGCAGCTTGGGACAGGGGGTTGGCTATGGCTACACCTTC. The variable domain in full, with the rest retrieved from reference TRBV11-2 and TRBJ1-2, is EAGVAQSPRYKIIEKRQSVAFWCNPISGHATLYWYQQILGQGPKLLIQFQNNGVVDDSQLPKDRFSAERLKGVDSTLKIQPAKLEDSAVYLCASSLGQGVGYGYTFGSGTRLTVV.

The chain combines TRBV29-1 with TRBJ2-7; D is possibly TRBD1 (6 bases). Germline CDR1 and CDR2: SQVTM and ANQGSEA. Trimming took off 1 base at V and 2 bases at J, with 24 bases between the two ends. The length of the CDR3 is 18 residues. The DNA for the CDR3 is TGCAGCGTTGAAGGGGTCTTAAACAGGGCCGAGATGGCCTACGAGCAGTACTTC. As protein: CSVEGVLNRAEMAYEQYF.

V and J are TRBV4-1 and TRBJ1-5; D gene uncertain. The germline V gene encodes CDR1 MGHRA and CDR2 YSYEKL. This CDR3 comprises 15 residues. Trimming removed 1 base at V and 1 base at J, with 8 bases between. CDR3 amino acids: CASSQGEGSNQPQHF. In nucleotides, the CDR3 is TGCGCCAGCAGCCAAGGTGAGGGAAGCAATCAGCCCCAGCATTTT.